This entry lists 12 T cell receptor beta chains sequenced from one sample in a study of control samples from healthy donors and cancer patients. Measured with immunoSEQ multiplex PCR; TCRdb has only the in-frame clones, and not every one. The sample gives approximately 35,000 clones, around 93% of which show up once; 1.5% to 2% is in the top ten. Sequenced sample: PBMCs. The receptors shown here come from a middle-aged man with colorectal cancer.

The rearrangement links TRBV27 to TRBJ1-2; 7 bases line up with TRBD1. CDR3 size: 16 residues. Trimming at V came to 0 bases and at J to 4 bases, leaving 8 bases not matched to a gene. Germline lookup yields CDR1 MNHEY and CDR2 SMNVEV (reference sequence). The CDR3 DNA reads as TGTGCCAGCAGTTTATCTCCCACAGGGGTCGTCTATGGCTACACCTTC. Amino acid sequence: CASSLSPTGVVYGYTF.

This sequence joins TRBV18 and TRBJ1-4; D unclear. Germline CDR1 KGHSH, CDR2 LQKENI. CDR3 length equals 13 residues. Trimming cost V 3 bases and J 5 bases, with 7 bases left between them. The CDR3 DNA sequence: TGTGCCAGCTCACCCGCCTGGAATGAAAAACTGTTTTTT. This gives the protein CASSPAWNEKLFF.

This clone was recorded a few times. The chain couples TRBV7-6 to TRBJ2-3; 11 bases agree with TRBD2. CDR1 SGHVS and CDR2 FNYEAQ come from the germline V gene. V lost 5 bases and J lost 0; bases outside the gene matches: 7. This CDR3 region has 17 residues. In DNA, the CDR3 is TGTGCCAGCAGCCCGTTAGCGGGGGGGACTAGCACAGATACGCAGTATTTT. Translating gives CASSPLAGGTSTDTQYF.

This clone showed up just once. The V gene is TRBV27, the J gene TRBJ2-3; D unresolved. The germline V gene has CDR1 MNHEY and CDR2 SMNVEV (reference sequence). The length of the CDR3 is 12 residues. V was pared by 5 bases and J by 1 base, with 4 bases between. For the CDR3, the DNA is TGTGCCAGCAGTCCCCGCACAGATACGCAGTATTTT. Its translation is CASSPRTDTQYF.

The J gene is TRBJ2-3, the V gene TRBV20-1, with 8 nucleotides matching TRBD2. The CDR3 is 17 amino acids. Germline V CDR1 and CDR2: DFQATT, SNEGSKA (reference sequence). Trimming at V came to 3 bases and at J to 2 bases, leaving 13 bases not matched to a gene. The chain's CDR3 is CSASLTSSGKYTDTQYF. For the CDR3, the DNA is TGCAGTGCTAGTTTGACGAGTAGCGGGAAATACACAGATACGCAGTATTTT.

The J gene is TRBJ1-1, the V gene TRBV7-3; 7 nucleotides match TRBD1. CDR3 length: 15 residues. The V and J ends lost 5 bases and 1 base, in that order; junction bases with no gene match: 7. The germline gives CDR1 SGHTA, CDR2 FQGTGA. The CDR3 region has the DNA TGTGCCAGCAGCGTAAAAGGGGGCTGGAACACTGAAGCTTTCTTT. Translating it yields CASSVKGGWNTEAFF.

This clone was recorded only once. The chain uses TRBV5-1 and TRBJ2-3; possibly TRBD2 for D (5 bases). The germline V gene has CDR1 SGHRS and CDR2 YFSETQ. The CDR3 runs 15 residues. V was clipped by 0 bases and J by 2 bases, with 10 bases between them. CDR3: CASSLAERNTDTQYF. CDR3 in DNA: TGCGCCAGCAGCTTGGCCGAGCGGAACACAGATACGCAGTATTTT. The full variable domain, rest sourced from reference TRBV5-1 and TRBJ2-3, is KAGVTQTPRYLIKTRGQQVTLSCSPISGHRSVSWYQQTPGQGLQFLFEYFSETQRNKGNFPGRFSGRQFSNSRSEMNVSTLELGDSALYLCASSLAERNTDTQYFGPGTRLTVL.

The chain uses TRBV6-5 and TRBJ2-7, with a weak D call TRBD1 (5 bases). This CDR3 is 12 amino acids long. Trimming cost V 7 bases and J 2 bases, with 9 bases left between them. The germline V gene encodes CDR1 MNHEY and CDR2 SVGAGI. CDR3: CASKGQPYEQYF. The CDR3 nucleotides read TGTGCCAGCAAGGGGCAGCCCTACGAGCAGTACTTC.

The genes are TRBV7-9 and TRBJ2-2, with D possibly being TRBD2 (6 bases). The V end lost 0 bases, the J end lost 4 bases, and 6 bases lay between the germline ends. This CDR3 has 14 amino acids. Germline CDR1 is SEHNR and CDR2 is FQNEAQ (reference sequence). The CDR3 region has the DNA TGTGCCAGCAGCTTAGCGGGGGGCACCGGGGAGCTGTTTTTT. As protein: CASSLAGGTGELFF.

This sequence joins TRBV5-1 and TRBJ2-2, with no clear D. There are 15 residues in the CDR3. CDR1 is SGHRS and CDR2 is YFSETQ in the germline V gene. Trimming cost V 0 bases and J 5 bases, with 11 bases left between them. CDR3 residues: CASSLGQGFTGELFF. CDR3 nucleotide sequence: TGCGCCAGCAGCTTGGGTCAAGGGTTTACCGGGGAGCTGTTTTTT.

The chain couples TRBV6-5 to TRBJ1-1; TRBD1 matches 8 bases. The V segment lost 0 bases and the J segment 1 base; nucleotides outside the gene matches: 4. Germline V gene sequence: CDR1 MNHEY, CDR2 SVGAGI. This CDR3 spans 16 amino acids. CDR3 coding DNA: TGTGCCAGCAGTTACTCCAGGGGGCTGGGGAACACTGAAGCTTTCTTT. This gives the protein CASSYSRGLGNTEAFF.

The chain couples TRBV13 to TRBJ1-3; D is perhaps TRBD1 (6 bases). The CDR3 is made up of 15 amino acids. Germline-derived CDR1 and CDR2 are PRHDT and FYEKMQ (reference sequence). V was shortened by 5 bases and J by 2 bases, with 13 bases between the two germline ends. The CDR3 DNA sequence: TGTGCCAGCAGCCCTGGGACAAAAGCTGGAAACACCATATATTTT. Translated: CASSPGTKAGNTIYF.